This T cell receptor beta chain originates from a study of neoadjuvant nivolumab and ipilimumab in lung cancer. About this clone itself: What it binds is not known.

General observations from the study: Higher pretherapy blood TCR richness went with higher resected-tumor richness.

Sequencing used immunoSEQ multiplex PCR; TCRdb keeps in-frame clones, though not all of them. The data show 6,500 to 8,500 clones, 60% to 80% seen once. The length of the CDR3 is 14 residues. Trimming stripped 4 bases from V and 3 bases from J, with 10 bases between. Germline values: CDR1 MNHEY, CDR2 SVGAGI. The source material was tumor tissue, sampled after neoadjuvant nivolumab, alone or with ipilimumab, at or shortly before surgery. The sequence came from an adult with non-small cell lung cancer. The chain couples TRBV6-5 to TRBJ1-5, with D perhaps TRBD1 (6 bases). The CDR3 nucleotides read TGTGCCAGCAGTTCGGGGGGCTACAATCAGCCCCAGCATTTT. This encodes CASSSGGYNQPQHF.